Described below is a single T cell receptor (beta chain) sequence and its context. The data derive from a study of identical twins. The V gene lost 0 bases and the J gene lost 4 bases, with 9 bases spanning the gap. This CDR3 region has 14 residues. In germline, CDR1 is LGHDT, CDR2 YNNKEL (reference sequence). TCRdb called the 5' RACE reads again in MiXCR, with one record for every CDR3 protein. The sample has about 480,000 distinct CDR3 sequences; more than 13% are singletons. These sequences were also reported in another study, on yellow fever vaccine responses in identical twins.

The V gene is TRBV3-1, the J gene TRBJ1-2; no firm D call. This TCR was recovered from a woman under 30 in good health. Sequencing was carried out using CD4+ T cells sorted from blood. The CDR3 sequence is CASSQDGVRYGYTF. The CDR3 nucleotides are TGTGCCAGCAGCCAAGATGGGGTTCGCTATGGCTACACCTTC.